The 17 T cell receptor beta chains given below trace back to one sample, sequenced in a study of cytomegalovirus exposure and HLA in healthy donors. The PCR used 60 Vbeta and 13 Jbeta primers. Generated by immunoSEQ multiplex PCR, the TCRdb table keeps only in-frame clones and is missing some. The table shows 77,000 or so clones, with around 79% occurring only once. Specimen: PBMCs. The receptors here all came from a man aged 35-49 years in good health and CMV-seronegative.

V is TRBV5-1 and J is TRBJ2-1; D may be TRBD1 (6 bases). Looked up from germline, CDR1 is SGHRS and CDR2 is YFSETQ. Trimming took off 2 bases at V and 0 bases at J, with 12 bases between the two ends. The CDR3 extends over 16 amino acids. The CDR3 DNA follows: TGCGCCAGCAGCTTAATGGGGGCTAGCTCCTACAATGAGCAGTTCTTC. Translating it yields CASSLMGASSYNEQFF.

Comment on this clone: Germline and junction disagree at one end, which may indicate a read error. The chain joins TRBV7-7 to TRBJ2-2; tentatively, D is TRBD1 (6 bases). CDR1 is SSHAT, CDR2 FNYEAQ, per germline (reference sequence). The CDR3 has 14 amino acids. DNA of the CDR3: TGTGCTAGCAGCCCCCAGGGGTACACCGGGGAGCTGTTTTTT. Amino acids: CASSPQGYTGELFF.

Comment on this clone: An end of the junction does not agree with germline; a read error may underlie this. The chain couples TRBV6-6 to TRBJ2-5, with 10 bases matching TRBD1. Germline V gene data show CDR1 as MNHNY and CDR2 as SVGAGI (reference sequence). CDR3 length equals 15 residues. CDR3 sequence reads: CASSYGQGVGETRYF. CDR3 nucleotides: TGTGCCAGCAGTTACGGACAGGGGGTAGGAGAGACCCGGTACTTC.

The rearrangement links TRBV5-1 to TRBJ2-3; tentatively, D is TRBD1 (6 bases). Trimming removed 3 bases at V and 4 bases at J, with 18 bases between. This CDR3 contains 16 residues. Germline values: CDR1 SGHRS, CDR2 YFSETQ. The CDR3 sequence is CASSSNGQSGPDTQYF. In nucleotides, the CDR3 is TGCGCCAGCAGCTCGAACGGACAGTCCGGCCCAGATACGCAGTATTTT.

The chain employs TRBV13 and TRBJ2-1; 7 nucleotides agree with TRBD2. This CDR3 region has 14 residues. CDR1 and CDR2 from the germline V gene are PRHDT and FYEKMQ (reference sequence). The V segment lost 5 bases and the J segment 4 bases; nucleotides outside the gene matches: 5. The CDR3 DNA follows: TGTGCCAGCAGCCAAATGGGGGGGTACAATGAGCAGTTCTTC. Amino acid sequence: CASSQMGGYNEQFF.

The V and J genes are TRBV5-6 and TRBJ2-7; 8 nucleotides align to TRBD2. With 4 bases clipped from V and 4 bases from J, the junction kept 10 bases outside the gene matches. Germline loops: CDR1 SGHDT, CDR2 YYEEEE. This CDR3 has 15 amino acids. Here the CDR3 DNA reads TGTGCCAGCAGCGACCTAAGCGGGAGCACGTACGAGCAGTACTTC. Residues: CASSDLSGSTYEQYF.

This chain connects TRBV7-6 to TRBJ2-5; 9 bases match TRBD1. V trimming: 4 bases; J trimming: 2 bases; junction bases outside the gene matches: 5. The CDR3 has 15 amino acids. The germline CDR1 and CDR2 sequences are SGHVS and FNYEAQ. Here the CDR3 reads CASSSTGGWQETQYF. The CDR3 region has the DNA TGTGCCAGCAGCTCTACAGGGGGCTGGCAAGAGACCCAGTACTTC.

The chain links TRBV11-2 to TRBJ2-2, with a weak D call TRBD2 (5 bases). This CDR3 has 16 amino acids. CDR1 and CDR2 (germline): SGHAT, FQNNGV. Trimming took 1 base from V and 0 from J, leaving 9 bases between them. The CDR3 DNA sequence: TGTGCCAGCAGCTTAGTCCGAGGGTCGAACACCGGGGAGCTGTTTTTT. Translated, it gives CASSLVRGSNTGELFF.

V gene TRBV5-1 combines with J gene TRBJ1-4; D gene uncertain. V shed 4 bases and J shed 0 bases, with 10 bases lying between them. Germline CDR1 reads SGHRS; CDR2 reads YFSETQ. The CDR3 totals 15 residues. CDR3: CASSPQIATNEKLFF. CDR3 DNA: TGCGCCAGCAGCCCACAGATAGCAACTAATGAAAAACTGTTTTTT.

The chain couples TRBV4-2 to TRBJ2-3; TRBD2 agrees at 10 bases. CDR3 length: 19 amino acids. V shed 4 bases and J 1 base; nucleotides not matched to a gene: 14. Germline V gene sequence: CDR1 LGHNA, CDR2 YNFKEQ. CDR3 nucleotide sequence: TGTGCCAGCAGCCTCTCCGTGGCAGCGGGAGGGCCGCGCACAGATACGCAGTATTTT. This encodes CASSLSVAAGGPRTDTQYF.

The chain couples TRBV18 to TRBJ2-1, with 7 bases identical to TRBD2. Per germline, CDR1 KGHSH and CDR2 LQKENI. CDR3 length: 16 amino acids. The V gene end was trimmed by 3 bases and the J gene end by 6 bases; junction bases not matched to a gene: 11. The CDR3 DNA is TGTGCCAGCTCACCGCTCGGGAGGACTGCTACCAATGAGCAGTTCTTC. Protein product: CASSPLGRTATNEQFF. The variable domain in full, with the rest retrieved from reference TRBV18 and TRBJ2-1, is NAGVMQNPRHLVRRRGQEARLRCSPMKGHSHVYWYRQLPEEGLKFMVYLQKENIIDESGMPKERFSAEFPKEGPSILRIQQVVRGDSAAYFCASSPLGRTATNEQFFGPGTRLTVL.

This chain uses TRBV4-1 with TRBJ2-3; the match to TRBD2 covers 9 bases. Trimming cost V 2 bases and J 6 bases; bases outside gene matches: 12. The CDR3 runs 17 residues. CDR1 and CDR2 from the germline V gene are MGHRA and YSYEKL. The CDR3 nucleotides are TGCGCCAGCAGCCAAAGTACTAGCGGGCTTCCCCGGGATACGCAGTATTTT. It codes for CASSQSTSGLPRDTQYF.

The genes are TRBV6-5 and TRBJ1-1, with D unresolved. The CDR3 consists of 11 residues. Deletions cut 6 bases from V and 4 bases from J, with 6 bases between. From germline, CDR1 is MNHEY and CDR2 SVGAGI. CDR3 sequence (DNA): TGTGCCAGCAGGGAGGTCACTGAAGCTTTCTTT. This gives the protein CASREVTEAFF.

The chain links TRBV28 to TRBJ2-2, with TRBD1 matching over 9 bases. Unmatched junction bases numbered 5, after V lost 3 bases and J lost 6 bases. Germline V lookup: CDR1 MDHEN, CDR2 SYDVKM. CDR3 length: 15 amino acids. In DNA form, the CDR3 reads TGTGCCAGCAGTTTGGCCACAGGGGGCCCCGGGGAGCTGTTTTTT. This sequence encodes CASSLATGGPGELFF. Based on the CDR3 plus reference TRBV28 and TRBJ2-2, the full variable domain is DVKVTQSSRYLVKRTGEKVFLECVQDMDHENMFWYRQDPGLGLRLIYFSYDVKMKEKGDIPEGYSVSREKKERFSLILESASTNQTSMYLCASSLATGGPGELFFGEGSRLTVL.

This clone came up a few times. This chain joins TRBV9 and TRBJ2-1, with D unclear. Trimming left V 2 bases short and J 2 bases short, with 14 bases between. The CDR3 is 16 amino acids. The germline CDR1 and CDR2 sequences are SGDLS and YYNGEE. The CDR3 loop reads CASSVDLERTYNEQFF. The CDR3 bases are TGTGCCAGCAGCGTCGATCTTGAGCGAACCTACAATGAGCAGTTCTTC.

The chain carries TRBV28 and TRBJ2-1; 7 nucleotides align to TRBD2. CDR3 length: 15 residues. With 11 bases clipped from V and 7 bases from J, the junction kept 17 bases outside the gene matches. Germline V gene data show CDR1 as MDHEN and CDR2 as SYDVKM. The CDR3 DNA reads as TGTGCCGTCCAGGCGGGGACTATGATTCTGAATGAGCAGTTCTTC. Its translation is CAVQAGTMILNEQFF.

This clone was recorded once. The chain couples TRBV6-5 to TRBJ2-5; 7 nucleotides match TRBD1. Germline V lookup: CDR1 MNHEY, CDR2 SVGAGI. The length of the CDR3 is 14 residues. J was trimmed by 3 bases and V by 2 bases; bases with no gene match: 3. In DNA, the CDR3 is TGTGCCAGCAGTTACCAAACAGGGGAAGAGACCCAGTACTTC. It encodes CASSYQTGEETQYF.